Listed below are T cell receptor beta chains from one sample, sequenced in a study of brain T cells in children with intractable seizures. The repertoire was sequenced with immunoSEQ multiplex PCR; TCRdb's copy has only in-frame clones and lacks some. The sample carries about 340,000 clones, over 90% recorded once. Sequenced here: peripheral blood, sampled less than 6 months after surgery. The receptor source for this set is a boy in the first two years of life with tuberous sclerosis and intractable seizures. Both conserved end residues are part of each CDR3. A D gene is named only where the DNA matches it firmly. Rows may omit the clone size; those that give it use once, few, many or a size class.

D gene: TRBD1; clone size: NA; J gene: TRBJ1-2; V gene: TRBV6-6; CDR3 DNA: TGTGCCAGCAGTCCAGGACAGGGGGCGAACTTTAACTATGGCTACACCTTC; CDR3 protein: CASSPGQGANFNYGYTF
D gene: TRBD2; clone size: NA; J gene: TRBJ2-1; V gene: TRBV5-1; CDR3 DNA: TGCGCCAGCAGCTTGGGACTAGCTATGGATGAGCAGTTCTTC; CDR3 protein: CASSLGLAMDEQFF
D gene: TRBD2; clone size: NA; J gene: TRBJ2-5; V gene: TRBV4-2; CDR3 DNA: TGTGCCAGCAGCCTAACTAATGGCGGGGGGTCATGGGAGACCCAGTACTTC; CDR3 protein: CASSLTNGGGSWETQYF
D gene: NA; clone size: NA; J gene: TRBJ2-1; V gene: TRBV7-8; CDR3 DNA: TGTGCCAGCAGCTTAGCGGGCACCCCTCTCTACAATGAGCAGTTCTTC; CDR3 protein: CASSLAGTPLYNEQFF
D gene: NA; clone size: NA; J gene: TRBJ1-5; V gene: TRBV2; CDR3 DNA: TGTGCCAGCAGTGAAGGGGAGCTAAATCAGCCCCAGCATTTT; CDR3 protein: CASSEGELNQPQHF
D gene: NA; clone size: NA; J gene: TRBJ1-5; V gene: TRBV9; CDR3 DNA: TGTGCCAGCAGCATTGGAGAATATGGTCAGCCCCAGCATTTT; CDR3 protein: CASSIGEYGQPQHF
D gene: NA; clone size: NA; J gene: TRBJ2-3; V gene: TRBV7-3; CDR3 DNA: TGTGCCAGCAGCTTAAGGGGGAGCACAGATACGCAGTATTTT; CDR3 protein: CASSLRGSTDTQYF
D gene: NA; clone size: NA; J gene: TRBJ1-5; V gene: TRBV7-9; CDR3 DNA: TGTGCCAGCAGCTTCGGCCTTGGTGGCAATCAGCCCCAGCATTTT; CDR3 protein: CASSFGLGGNQPQHF
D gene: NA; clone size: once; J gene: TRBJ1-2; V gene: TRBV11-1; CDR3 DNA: TGTGCCAGCAGCTTAATCAACTGGGGTCTCTATGGCTACACCTTC; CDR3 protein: CASSLINWGLYGYTF
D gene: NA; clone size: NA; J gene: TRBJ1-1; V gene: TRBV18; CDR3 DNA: TGTGCCAGCTCACCGTCAACAGGGACTCCTGAAGCTTTCTTT; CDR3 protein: CASSPSTGTPEAFF
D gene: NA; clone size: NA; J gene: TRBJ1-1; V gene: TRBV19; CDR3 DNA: TGTGCCAGTAGTATTAGTCGGGGAGGGACTGAAGCTTTCTTT; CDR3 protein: CASSISRGGTEAFF
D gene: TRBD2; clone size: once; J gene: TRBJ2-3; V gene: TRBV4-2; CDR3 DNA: TGTGCCAGCAGCCAAGTTGGCGGGGGGAAACCTAGCACAGATACGCAGTATTTT; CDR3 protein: CASSQVGGGKPSTDTQYF
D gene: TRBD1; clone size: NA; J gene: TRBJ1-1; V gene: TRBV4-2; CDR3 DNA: TGTGCCAGCAGCCCCCGACAGGGGGCTAGGAACACTGAAGCTTTCTTT; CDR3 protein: CASSPRQGARNTEAFF
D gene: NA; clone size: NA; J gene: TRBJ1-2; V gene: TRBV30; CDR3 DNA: TGTGCCTGGACTTCGACTGGGGGCTACACCTTC; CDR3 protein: CAWTSTGGYTF
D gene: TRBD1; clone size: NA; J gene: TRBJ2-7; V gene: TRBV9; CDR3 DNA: TGTGCCAGCAGCGTGGACAGGGGCCTTTCCCCCTACGAGCAGTACTTC; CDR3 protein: CASSVDRGLSPYEQYF
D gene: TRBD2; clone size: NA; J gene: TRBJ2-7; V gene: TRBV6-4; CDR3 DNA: TGTGCCAGCAGTGACTCGGGGCTAGCGGGAGCCTTCTCCTACGAGCAGTACTTC; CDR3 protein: CASSDSGLAGAFSYEQYF
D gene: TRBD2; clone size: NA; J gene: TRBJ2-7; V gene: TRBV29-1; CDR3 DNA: TGCAGCGTTGAACCCCTCGCTAGCGGGACCTCCTACGAGCAGTACTTC; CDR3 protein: CSVEPLASGTSYEQYF
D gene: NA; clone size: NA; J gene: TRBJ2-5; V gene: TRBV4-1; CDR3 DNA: TGCGCCAGCAGCCCGGAAAGAGGGGAGACCCAGTACTTC; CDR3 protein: CASSPERGETQYF
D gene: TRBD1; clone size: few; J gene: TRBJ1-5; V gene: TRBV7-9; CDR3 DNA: TGTGCCAGCAGCACCGGGGACAGCCCTAATCAGCCCCAGCATTTT; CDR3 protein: CASSTGDSPNQPQHF
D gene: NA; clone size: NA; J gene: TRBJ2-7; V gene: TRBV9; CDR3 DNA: TGTGCCAGCAGCTCGACCGGGGCCCGCTACGAGCAGTACTTC; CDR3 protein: CASSSTGARYEQYF
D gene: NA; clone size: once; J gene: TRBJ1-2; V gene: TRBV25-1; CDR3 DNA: TGTGCCAGCAGTTATACGGGGGGTGGTGGCTACACCTTC; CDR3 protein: CASSYTGGGGYTF
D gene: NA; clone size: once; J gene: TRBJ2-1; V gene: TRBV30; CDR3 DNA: TGTGCCTGGCGGGGCGATGAGCAGTTCTTC; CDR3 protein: CAWRGDEQFF
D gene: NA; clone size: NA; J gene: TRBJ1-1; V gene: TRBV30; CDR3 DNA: TGTGCCTGGAGTGGGCCCGCGGACACTGAAGCTTTCTTT; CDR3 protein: CAWSGPADTEAFF
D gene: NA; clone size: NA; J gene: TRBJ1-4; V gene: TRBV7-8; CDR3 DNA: TGTGCCAGCAGCTTAGTTTGGGGAGGTTGGCGTAATGAAAAACTGTTTTTT; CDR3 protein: CASSLVWGGWRNEKLFF
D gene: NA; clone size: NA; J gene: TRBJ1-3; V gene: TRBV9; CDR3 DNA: TGTGCCAGCAGCGTAGGACAGCTCTCTGGAAACACCATATATTTT; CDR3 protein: CASSVGQLSGNTIYF
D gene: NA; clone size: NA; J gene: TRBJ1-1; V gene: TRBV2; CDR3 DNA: TGTGCCAGCATCGGGGTAATGAACACTGAAGCTTTCTTT; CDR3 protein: CASIGVMNTEAFF
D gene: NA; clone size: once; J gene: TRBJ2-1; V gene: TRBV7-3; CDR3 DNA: TGTGCCAGCAGCTTAACACCAGGGTGGGATGAGCAGTTCTTC; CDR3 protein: CASSLTPGWDEQFF
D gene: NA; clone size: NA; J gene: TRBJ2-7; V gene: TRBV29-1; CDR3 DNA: TGCAGCGTTGATAGGGCAGGGAACGAGCAGTACTTC; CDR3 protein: CSVDRAGNEQYF
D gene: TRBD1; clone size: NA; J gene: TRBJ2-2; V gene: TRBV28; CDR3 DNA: TGTGCCAGCCTCCCGGGACAGGGGTACACCGGGGAGCTGTTTTTT; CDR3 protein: CASLPGQGYTGELFF
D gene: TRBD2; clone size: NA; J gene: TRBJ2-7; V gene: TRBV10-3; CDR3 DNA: TGTGCCATCAGTGACCGCCTAGCGGGGGCCTCCTACGAGCAGTACTTC; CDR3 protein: CAISDRLAGASYEQYF
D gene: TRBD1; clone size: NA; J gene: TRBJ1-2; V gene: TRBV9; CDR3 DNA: TGTGCCAGCAGCGTAGGGGGACAGTCGAACTATGGCTACACCTTC; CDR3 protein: CASSVGGQSNYGYTF
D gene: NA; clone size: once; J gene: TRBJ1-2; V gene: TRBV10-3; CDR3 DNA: TGTGCCATCAGTGAGTCGAGTACAGGGAGGGACTATGGCTACACCTTC; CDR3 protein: CAISESSTGRDYGYTF
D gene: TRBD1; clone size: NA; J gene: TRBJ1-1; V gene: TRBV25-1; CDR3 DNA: TGTGCCAGCAGTGACCCCGGGACAGCTAACTCTTTCTTT; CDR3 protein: CASSDPGTANSFF
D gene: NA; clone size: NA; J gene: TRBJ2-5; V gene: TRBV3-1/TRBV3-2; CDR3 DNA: TGTGCCAGCAGCCCCGGACTAAAAGAGACCCAGTACTTC; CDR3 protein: CASSPGLKETQYF
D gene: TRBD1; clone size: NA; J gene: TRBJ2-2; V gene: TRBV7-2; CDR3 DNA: TGTGCCAGCAGCTTGGGCAGGGGGCGAGGGGAGCTGTTTTTT; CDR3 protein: CASSLGRGRGELFF
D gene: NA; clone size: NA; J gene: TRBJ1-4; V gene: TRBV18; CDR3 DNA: TGTGCCAGCTCACCACCAGGGACCCAAAATGAAAAACTGTTTTTT; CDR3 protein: CASSPPGTQNEKLFF
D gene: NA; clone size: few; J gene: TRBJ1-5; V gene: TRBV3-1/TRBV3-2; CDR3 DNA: TGTGCCAGCAGCCAAGATGTCAATCAGCCCCAGCATTTT; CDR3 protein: CASSQDVNQPQHF
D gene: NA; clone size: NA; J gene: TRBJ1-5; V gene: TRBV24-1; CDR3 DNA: TGTGCCACCGGGAACAACAATCAGCCCCAGCATTTT; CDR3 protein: CATGNNNQPQHF
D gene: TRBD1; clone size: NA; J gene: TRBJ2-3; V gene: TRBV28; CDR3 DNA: TGTGCCAGCAGTTCTGCCGGGACAGGGGGCCTTGATACGCAGTATTTT; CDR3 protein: CASSSAGTGGLDTQYF
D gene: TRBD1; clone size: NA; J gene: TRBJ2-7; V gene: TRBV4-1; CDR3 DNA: TGCGCCAGCAGCCAAGTCGACAGGGCCTCCTACGAGCAGTACTTC; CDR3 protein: CASSQVDRASYEQYF